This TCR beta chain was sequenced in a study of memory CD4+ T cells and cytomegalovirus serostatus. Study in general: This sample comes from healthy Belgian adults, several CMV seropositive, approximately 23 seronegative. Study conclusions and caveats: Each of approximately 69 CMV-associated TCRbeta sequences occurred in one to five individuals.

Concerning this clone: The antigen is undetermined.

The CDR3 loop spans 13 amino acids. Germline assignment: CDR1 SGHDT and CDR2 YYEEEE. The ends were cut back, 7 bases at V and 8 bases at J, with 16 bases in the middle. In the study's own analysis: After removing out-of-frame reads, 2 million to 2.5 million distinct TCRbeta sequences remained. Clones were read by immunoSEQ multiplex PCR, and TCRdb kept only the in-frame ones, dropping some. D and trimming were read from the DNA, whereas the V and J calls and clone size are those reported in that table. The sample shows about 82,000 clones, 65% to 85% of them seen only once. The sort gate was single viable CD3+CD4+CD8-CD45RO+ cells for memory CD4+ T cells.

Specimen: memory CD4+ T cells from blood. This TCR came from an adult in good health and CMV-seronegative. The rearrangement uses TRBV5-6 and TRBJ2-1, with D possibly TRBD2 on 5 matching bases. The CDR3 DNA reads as TGTGCCAGCGCGAGGGATTTTTTGGATGAGCAGTTCTTC. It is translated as CASARDFLDEQFF.